This T cell receptor beta chain was identified in a study of blood T cell repertoires in COVID-19. Study-level information: Spain, Italy and the United States supplied samples that represented acute and convalescent COVID-19. In each case, the material was cDNA or gDNA derived from T cells, B-cell-depleted T cells, or PBMCs.

The germline V gene encodes CDR1 DFQATT and CDR2 SNEGSKA (reference sequence). V was clipped by 3 bases and J by 13 bases, with 16 bases between them. CDR3 length: 13 amino acids. In the study's own analysis: Counts of nucleated cells, estimated from reference gene primer amplification, were obtained. Assay used: immunoSEQ multiplex PCR; TCRdb lists only in-frame clones, some missing. D and trimming come from the DNA, and the V and J calls and clone size come from that table. The sample holds 110,000 to 150,000 clones, 79% seen once. The V and J genes are TRBV20-1 and TRBJ1-6; unclear D gene. The specimen was peripheral blood. The source of this sequence is a man aged 60-69 years with acute or convalescent COVID-19. The CDR3 DNA reads as TGCAGTGCTAGTGTAGACGGAGGTCCCCCCCTCCACTTT. Its protein is CSASVDGGPPLHF.